This T cell receptor beta chain emerged from a study of cytomegalovirus exposure and HLA in healthy donors. Both 60 Vbeta primers and 13 Jbeta primers went into the PCR. Clones were read by immunoSEQ multiplex PCR, and TCRdb kept only the in-frame ones, dropping some. Altogether fewer than 140,000 clones are present, around three quarters being singletons, with the ten largest covering under 7.5%. Trimming pared 3 bases from V and 3 bases from J, leaving 14 bases between. Germline-derived CDR1 and CDR2 are LNHDA and SQIVND (reference sequence). The length of the CDR3 is 15 residues. Material for sequencing was PBMCs. The chain combines TRBV19 with TRBJ2-5, with D possibly TRBD2 on 6 matching bases. The TCR comes from a woman between 50 and 59 years old in good health and CMV-seropositive. The CDR3 sequence: CASSIISGGEETQYF. The CDR3 bases are TGTGCCAGTAGTATTATATCCGGGGGAGAAGAGACCCAGTACTTC.